This T cell receptor beta chain was documented in a study of control samples from healthy donors and cancer patients. CDR1 and CDR2 from the germline V gene are KGHSH and LQKENI. Deletions cut 6 bases from V and 7 bases from J, with 9 bases between. CDR3 size: 12 residues. Profiled with immunoSEQ multiplex PCR; TCRdb holds only in-frame clones, not every one. Found here are 130,000 or so clones, about 90% of them singletons; the top ten hold 5.5% to 9%. Specimen: blood. The sequence was collected from a man aged 18-30 years in good health. The V gene is TRBV18, the J gene TRBJ1-4; D remains ambiguous. CDR3 DNA: TGTGCCAGCTCGTCCGATAGTGAAAAACTGTTTTTT. Translating it yields CASSSDSEKLFF.